The rows below give T cell receptor beta chains drawn from one sample of a study of T cell responses to AZD1222 COVID-19 vaccine. Sequencing used immunoSEQ multiplex PCR; TCRdb keeps in-frame clones, though not all of them. In the table there are about 100,000 clones, around 90% of which are singletons. The sample consisted of peripheral blood, taken on day 0 of AZD1222 vaccination. These receptors all come from an adult in good health. CDR3s include the opening cysteine and the closing phenylalanine or tryptophan. Fields, in order: clone size, V gene, J gene, D gene, CDR3 protein, CDR3 DNA. D genes are given only for firm matches. A clone size is listed for some rows: how often the clone was seen (once, few, many), or a class if it is expanded.

-	TRBV7-2	TRBJ1-1	-	CASSLEGLMNTEAFF	TGTGCCAGCAGCTTAGAGGGTTTAATGAACACTGAAGCTTTCTTT
-	TRBV5-1	TRBJ1-1	-	CASSLEPGANTEAFF	TGCGCCAGCAGCTTGGAACCAGGGGCGAACACTGAAGCTTTCTTT
-	TRBV5-4	TRBJ2-1	-	CASSKQDYNEQFF	TGTGCCAGCAGCAAGCAAGATTACAATGAGCAGTTCTTC
-	TRBV5-1	TRBJ1-1	-	CASSSGKGTTEAFF	TGCGCCAGCAGCTCTGGTAAAGGGACCACTGAAGCTTTCTTT
-	TRBV3-1/TRBV3-2	TRBJ2-1	TRBD2	CASSPGLAGQSYNEQFF	TGTGCCAGCAGCCCTGGACTAGCGGGACAATCCTACAATGAGCAGTTCTTC
once	TRBV2	TRBJ1-5	-	CASSDVTGNQPQHF	TGTGCCAGCAGTGATGTCACAGGCAATCAGCCCCAGCATTTT
few	TRBV2	TRBJ2-1	-	CASSTTGYNEQFF	TGTGCCAGCAGTACAACAGGGTACAATGAGCAGTTCTTC
once	TRBV6-5	TRBJ2-6	-	CASSLGKAGANVLTF	TGTGCCAGCAGCCTGGGTAAGGCTGGGGCCAACGTCCTGACTTTC
-	TRBV19	TRBJ1-5	-	CASSIDPRGRGFYSNQPQHF	TGTGCCAGTAGTATAGACCCCAGGGGAAGGGGCTTCTATAGCAATCAGCCCCAGCATTTT
-	TRBV19	TRBJ1-3	-	CASSIVAKRNTIYF	TGTGCCAGTAGTATAGTGGCCAAGAGAAACACCATATATTTT
-	TRBV3-1/TRBV3-2	TRBJ2-7	-	CASTPMGGRGQYF	TGTGCCAGCACCCCGATGGGGGGGCGCGGGCAGTACTTC
once	TRBV2	TRBJ1-5	-	CATSPSSRNQPQHF	TGTGCCACCTCCCCTTCAAGTCGCAATCAGCCCCAGCATTTT
-	TRBV11-2	TRBJ2-4	-	CASSLGGGGKNIQYF	TGTGCCAGCAGCTTAGGAGGGGGGGGTAAAAACATTCAGTACTTC